This TCR beta chain was found in a study of T cell clones after liver transplantation. The data were produced by immunoSEQ multiplex PCR, yet TCRdb's version contains in-frame clones alone and is incomplete. The sample lists 95,000 to 130,000 clones; 75% to 95% were seen once. This receptor was identified in a human patient who received a liver transplant. A share of the T cells may be of graft donor origin. The sequences come from CD4+ T cells from blood, collected 12 months after liver transplant.

The DNA for the CDR3 is TGTGCCAGCAGTGAAAACACAGATACGCAGTATTTT. Protein: CASSENTDTQYF. The V call is TRBV25-1, the J call TRBJ2-3; unclear D gene. The germline CDR1 and CDR2 sequences are MGHDK and SYGVNS. This CDR3 region has 12 residues. The V end lost 2 bases, the J end lost 2 bases, and 2 bases lay between the germline ends.